A single sample is the source of the 31 T cell receptor beta chains below, sequenced in a study of Graves' ophthalmopathy and Graves' hyperthyroidism. RNA transcripts yielded amplified TCR beta CDR3 regions. The authors performed first-round RT-PCR with HTBI primers and then a second-round multiplex PCR. Each CDR3 protein is one row after TCRdb ran MiXCR on the multiplex PCR reads. Altogether 500,000 to 600,000 distinct CDR3 sequences are present, under 45% being singletons, with the ten largest covering about 4%. Sequencing input: peripheral blood or thyroid tissue (not recorded which). The receptors were gathered from an adult man with Graves' hyperthyroidism.

This clonotype was seen many times. The V and J genes are TRBV7-2 and TRBJ2-5, with D possibly TRBD2 on 5 matching bases. Germline-derived CDR1 and CDR2 are SGHTA and FQGNSA. Trimming took off 7 bases at V and 1 base at J, with 19 bases between the two ends. This CDR3 has 16 amino acids. CDR3 sequence reads: CASTFAGAEIQETQYF. The CDR3 DNA reads TGTGCCAGCACCTTCGCCGGAGCGGAGATCCAAGAGACCCAGTACTTC.

For this clonotype: A read error may explain this, as a much larger clone is one base away. The CDR3 sequence: CANSSSRPSGANVLTF. As DNA, the CDR3 is TGTGCCAACAGCTCATCCCGTCCCTCTGGGGCCAACGTCCTGACTTTC. The V and J genes are TRBV5-5 and TRBJ2-6, with no clear D. The CDR3 sequence is 16 residues long. Germline V gene data show CDR1 as SGHKS and CDR2 as YYEKEE (reference sequence).

J is TRBJ2-5 and V is TRBV24-1, with 7 bases lining up with TRBD1. The V gene's germline CDR1 is KGHDR and CDR2 SFDVKD. The trim removed 5 bases at V and 5 bases at J, leaving 13 bases unmatched. CDR3 length: 16 amino acids. The CDR3: CATSVQGVGDNETQYF. CDR3 nucleotides: TGTGCCACCAGTGTGCAGGGGGTTGGGGACAATGAGACCCAGTACTTC.

This clonotype was counted only a few times. The chain uses TRBV6-5 and TRBJ1-1; D is unclear. Germline loops: CDR1 MNHEY, CDR2 SVGAGI. V lost 4 bases to trimming and J lost 3 bases, with 12 bases between them. This CDR3 is 14 amino acids long. The CDR3: CASSLSYPDTEAFF. The CDR3 DNA reads as TGTGCCAGCAGTTTATCCTACCCCGACACTGAAGCTTTCTTT.

This chain joins TRBV10-3 and TRBJ1-4; TRBD1 is a possible D gene (6 bases). V lost 3 bases and J lost 8, with 10 bases in between. The CDR3 spans 13 residues. Germline CDR1 is ENHRY and CDR2 is SYGVKD. The CDR3 DNA is TGTGCCATCAGTGAACAGGGAAAAGAAAAACTGTTTTTT. This encodes CAISEQGKEKLFF.

This clonotype was observed many times. Its ends do not fully match the called genes, so a read error is possible. V is TRBV7-7 and J is TRBJ2-5; D could derive from TRBD1 or TRBD2 (7 bases each). The CDR3 runs to 14 residues. The germline gives CDR1 SSHAT, CDR2 FNYEAQ (reference sequence). CDR3 region: CASSLRPRGGTQYF. As DNA, the CDR3 is TGTGCTAGCAGCTTACGTCCCAGGGGGGGGACCCAGTACTTC.

V usage is TRBV2 and J usage is TRBJ2-7, with TRBD1 matching over 9 bases. Germline CDR1 SNHLY, CDR2 FYNNEI. The CDR3 sequence is 15 residues long. Trimming at V came to 5 bases and at J to 5 bases, leaving 10 bases not matched to a gene. The CDR3: CASSSQGGTGNEQYF. The CDR3 bases are TGTGCCAGCAGTTCCCAAGGGGGGACAGGGAACGAGCAGTACTTC.

The chain links TRBV16 to TRBJ2-6; the D is unclear. V lost 3 bases, J lost 5 bases, and 14 bases lay in between. There are 16 residues in the CDR3. CDR1 is KGHSY, CDR2 FQNENV, per germline. The CDR3 spells CASSQKSVKWANVLTF. CDR3 nucleotides: TGTGCCAGCAGCCAGAAGTCAGTTAAGTGGGCCAACGTCCTGACTTTC.

This clonotype has at least ten counts. The chain couples TRBV7-8 to TRBJ2-7, with D perhaps TRBD1 or TRBD2 (6 bases each). This CDR3 region has 20 residues. Per the germline V gene, CDR1 is SGHVS and CDR2 is FQNEAQ. The V gene lost 1 base and the J gene lost 0 bases, with 25 bases spanning the gap. The CDR3 loop is CASSLDVMGGVRLSSYEQYF. CDR3 nucleotide sequence: TGTGCCAGCAGCTTAGACGTCATGGGGGGCGTCCGTTTGAGCTCCTACGAGCAGTACTTC.

This clonotype was seen many times. The CDR3 nucleotides read TGTGCCAGCAGTTTGTTAGAGGAGCTGTTTTTT. Its protein is CASSLLEELFF. This chain joins TRBV12-3 or TRBV12-4 and TRBJ2-2; D is undetermined. The V end was cut by 3 bases, the J end by 10 bases, with 6 bases between. The CDR3 consists of 11 residues.

The V and J genes are TRBV2 and TRBJ2-7; perhaps TRBD1 as D (5 bases). The J call may be mistaken, given a closer DNA end match to TRBJ2-1. Germline V lookup: CDR1 SNHLY, CDR2 FYNNEI. This CDR3 has 18 residues. CDR3 nucleotides: TGTGCCAGCAGTGGAGCACGCAGGGCCGACTTAAGGTTCCATGAGCAGTTCTTC. It yields the protein CASSGARRADLRFHEQFF.

This clonotype has a count of ten or more. CDR3 sequence: CAISESSDRNYGYTF. Here the CDR3 DNA reads TGTGCCATCAGTGAGTCGTCGGACCGAAACTATGGCTACACCTTC. This chain joins TRBV10-3 and TRBJ1-2; no definite D call. The germline V gene has CDR1 ENHRY and CDR2 SYGVKD. Deletions cut 0 bases from V and 2 bases from J, with 10 bases between. This CDR3 spans 15 amino acids.

About this clonotype itself: A read error may produce the germline difference seen at one junction end. The chain recombines TRBV6-6 with TRBJ2-5, with 9 bases lining up with TRBD2. The germline CDR1 and CDR2 sequences are MNHNY and SVGAGI (reference sequence). The CDR3 loop spans 15 amino acids. The CDR3 sequence: CASSYVAGAQGTQYF. The CDR3 DNA reads as TGTGCCAGCAGTTATGTAGCGGGGGCTCAAGGGACCCAGTACTTC.

This chain joins TRBV5-6 and TRBJ1-4; D ambiguous. This CDR3 is built from 14 residues. V lost 1 base and J 5 bases, leaving 9 bases between the germline ends. Looked up from germline, CDR1 is SGHDT and CDR2 is YYEEEE. The CDR3 nucleotides are TGTGCCAGCAGCTTGCGAGGGAAGAATGAAAAACTGTTTTTT. This sequence encodes CASSLRGKNEKLFF.

This clonotype was observed at least ten times. J is TRBJ1-1 and V is TRBV7-9; a weak D match, TRBD1 (5 bases). V gave up 7 bases and J gave up 8 bases, with 17 bases separating them. Germline loops: CDR1 SEHNR, CDR2 FQNEAQ (reference sequence). The CDR3 runs to 13 residues. The CDR3 DNA is TGTGCCAGCAACCACCACGGACGGGACGAAGCTTTCTTT. It is translated as CASNHHGRDEAFF.

This clonotype was seen a few times. The chain combines TRBV19 with TRBJ1-4; D is unclear. CDR1 and CDR2 from the germline V gene are LNHDA and SQIVND (reference sequence). With 6 bases removed from V and 8 bases from J, the gap between germline ends came to 13 bases. This CDR3 is built from 13 residues. Here the CDR3 DNA reads TGTGCCAGTAGCGGGGAGATAAGGGAAAAACTGTTTTTT. Its protein is CASSGEIREKLFF.

This clonotype was observed many times. J is TRBJ2-5 and V is TRBV11-1, with 9 nucleotides matching TRBD2. Germline V gives CDR1 SGHAT, CDR2 FQDESV (reference sequence). Trimming removed 5 bases from V and 2 bases from J; junction bases left unmatched: 6. This CDR3 is built from 15 residues. The DNA for the CDR3 is TGTGCCAGCAGCGGCAGACTAGCGGAACAAGAGACCCAGTACTTC. Protein sequence: CASSGRLAEQETQYF.

The chain joins TRBV29-1 to TRBJ2-6; TRBD2 might be the D (7 bases). Trimming removed 7 bases at V and 4 bases at J, with 17 bases between. The V gene's germline CDR1 is SQVTM and CDR2 ANQGSEA. The CDR3 has 15 residues. As DNA, the CDR3 is TGCAGCGCCCTCCCGGGAGGACAGGGGGCCAACGTCCTGACTTTC. Encoded protein: CSALPGGQGANVLTF.

J is TRBJ2-7 and V is TRBV7-2, with 7 bases fitting TRBD2. V lost 4 bases and J lost 5; bases outside the gene matches: 17. This CDR3 has 17 residues. CDR1 and CDR2 from the germline V gene are SGHTA and FQGNSA. CDR3: CASSSSPAGSGNHEQYF. For the CDR3, the DNA is TGTGCCAGCAGCTCTTCTCCCGCCGGGAGCGGGAACCACGAGCAGTACTTC.

This clonotype was recorded only once. V gene TRBV29-1 combines with J gene TRBJ1-4; the D is unclear. This CDR3 contains 11 residues. V was cut by 6 bases and J by 7 bases, with 9 bases left in between. Germline CDR1 is SQVTM and CDR2 is ANQGSEA. The CDR3 spells CSVTTGEKLFF. The CDR3 nucleotides are TGCAGCGTCACTACCGGTGAAAAACTGTTTTTT.

This clonotype was seen at least ten times. This sequence joins TRBV7-9 and TRBJ2-7, with a possible D match to TRBD1 (5 bases). V lost 1 base and J 5 bases, leaving 12 bases between the germline ends. CDR3 size: 14 residues. Germline V gene sequence: CDR1 SEHNR, CDR2 FQNEAQ (reference sequence). The CDR3 reads CASSLDQGFHEQYF. CDR3 DNA: TGTGCCAGCAGCTTAGATCAGGGATTCCACGAGCAGTACTTC.

The chain combines TRBV7-8 with TRBJ1-6; possibly TRBD1 for D (5 bases). Germline CDR1 SGHVS, CDR2 FQNEAQ. V was clipped by 11 bases and J by 0 bases, with 20 bases between them. The length of the CDR3 is 17 residues. The CDR3 loop is CASFWTRAISYNSPLHF. CDR3 sequence (DNA): TGTGCCTCCTTCTGGACAAGGGCAATCTCCTATAATTCACCCCTCCACTTT.

The chain carries TRBV10-3 and TRBJ1-1; TRBD1 aligns across 7 bases. The CDR3 length is 16 residues. Per germline, CDR1 ENHRY and CDR2 SYGVKD. V was pared by 0 bases and J by 1 base, with 5 bases of the junction left unmatched. This chain's CDR3 is CAISESGDSPNTEAFF. The CDR3, as DNA: TGTGCCATCAGTGAGTCTGGGGACAGCCCGAACACTGAAGCTTTCTTT.

This rearrangement joins TRBV7-9 to TRBJ2-2, with 7 bases lining up with TRBD1. The junction had 16 bases not matched to a gene; V was cut back by 6 bases and J by 0 bases. Germline-derived CDR1 and CDR2 are SEHNR and FQNEAQ (reference sequence). The CDR3 runs 19 residues. The CDR3 nucleotides are TGTGCCAGCAGTTACTCTAACCCCCCCGGACAGGCGAACACCGGGGAGCTGTTTTTT. It yields the protein CASSYSNPPGQANTGELFF.

This sequence joins TRBV2 and TRBJ2-5; 12 bases map to TRBD2. The J call could be wrong; TRBJ2-1 is a better fit for the DNA end. This CDR3 spans 18 amino acids. CDR1 SNHLY and CDR2 FYNNEI come from the germline V gene. The CDR3 DNA sequence: TGTGCCAGCAGTGAAGCGGGGCTAGCGGGAGGGATGGACAATGAGCAGTTCTTC. Its translation: CASSEAGLAGGMDNEQFF.

This chain links TRBV5-1 with TRBJ1-1; no clear D. CDR1 and CDR2 (germline): SGHRS, YFSETQ. This CDR3 is 10 amino acids long. With 5 bases removed from V and 3 bases from J, the gap between germline ends came to 2 bases. CDR3 nucleotides: TGCGCCAGCAGTCACACTGAAGCTTTCTTT. It encodes CASSHTEAFF.

The CDR3 sequence: CATSDLPGRQFF. CDR3 nucleotide sequence: TGTGCCACCAGTGATCTTCCGGGACGGCAGTTCTTC. The V and J genes are TRBV24-1 and TRBJ2-1; D possibly matches TRBD1 or TRBD2 (5 bases each). Between the trimmed V and J ends, which lost 3 bases and 12 bases, there was a span of 11 bases. CDR3 size: 12 residues. Germline assignment: CDR1 KGHDR and CDR2 SFDVKD.

A few counts support this clonotype. The chain is built from TRBV12-1 and TRBJ2-1; the table assigns TRBD2, which was not confirmed against the DNA. TRBV12-1 is classified as a pseudogene. The CDR3 is 14 residues long. CDR3 nucleotides: TGTGCCAGCACCGGAGGACCTAGCGGGGATGAGCAGTTCTTC. Translating gives CASTGGPSGDEQFF.

There are many counts of this clonotype. The rearrangement joins TRBV12-3 or TRBV12-4 to TRBJ1-4; D may be TRBD1 (5 bases). The ends were cut back, 7 bases at V and 7 bases at J, with 13 bases in the middle. The length of the CDR3 is 13 residues. CDR3 region: CASKGGGFEKLFF. The CDR3 region has the DNA TGTGCCAGCAAAGGTGGGGGGTTTGAAAAACTGTTTTTT.

This clonotype was detected ten times or more. J is TRBJ1-3 and V is TRBV12-3 or TRBV12-4; the D gene is possibly TRBD1 (5 bases). The CDR3 extends over 14 amino acids. The V end lost 5 bases, the J end lost 4 bases, and 12 bases lay between the germline ends. Here the CDR3 DNA reads TGTGCCAGCAGTGGGAACAGACAGGGAAACACCATATATTTT. Amino acids: CASSGNRQGNTIYF.

The V gene is TRBV29-1, the J gene TRBJ2-5; 12 nucleotides align to TRBD2. CDR1 SQVTM and CDR2 ANQGSEA come from the germline V gene. This CDR3 has 13 residues. Trimming cost V 8 bases and J 5 bases; bases outside gene matches: 6. CDR3 sequence (DNA): TGCAGCTTCCTAGCGGGGGGGCAGGAGACCCAGTACTTC. It encodes CSFLAGGQETQYF. The full variable domain, in which reference TRBV29-1 and TRBJ2-5 provide the parts outside the CDR3, is SAVISQKPSRDICQRGTSLTIQCQVDSQVTMMFWYRQQPGQSLTLIATANQGSEATYESGFVIDKFPISRPNLTFSTLTVSNMSPEDSSIYLCSFLAGGQETQYFGPGTRLLVL.